This TCR beta chain was captured by sequencing in a study of blood T cells in healthy people across ages. With respect to this clonotype: What it binds is unknown.

Study findings and constraints: Conclusively comparing naive with antigen-experienced cells was impossible with unsorted PBMCs.

A sample-barcoded 5' primer and a J-beta primer mix were used in a second PCR of roughly 7 to 12 cycles. TCRdb fed the 5' RACE reads into MiXCR, producing one record per CDR3 protein. The sample shows roughly 1,500,000 distinct CDR3 sequences, 42% of them seen only once. Per sample, a minimum of 6.5 million PBMCs were isolated. The specimen was blood. The sequence derives from a young woman in good health.

The chain's CDR3 is CASSLRPLADPPYEQYF. CDR3 in DNA: TGTGCCAGCAGTTTGCGCCCCCTAGCGGACCCCCCCTACGAGCAGTACTTC. The chain uses TRBV12-3 or TRBV12-4 and TRBJ2-5; 7 positions match TRBD2. The better agreement between TRBJ2-7 and the DNA end casts doubt on the J call. The CDR3 sequence is 17 residues long.